These T cell receptor beta chains were read from a single sample in a study of blood T cell repertoires in COVID-19. Assay: immunoSEQ multiplex PCR; the TCRdb copy retains only in-frame clones and omits some. The table lists under 90,000 clones, about 80% of them singletons. The sample was peripheral blood. The receptors stem from a man in his forties or fifties with active or convalescent COVID-19. The conserved cysteine and the conserved F or W are not part of the CDR3 here. Each record gives: J gene, V gene, CDR3 protein.

TRBJ1-1 TRBV5-5 ASSWGQGYTEAF
TRBJ2-7 TRBV9 ASSVGGGGSGEQY
TRBJ1-2 TRBV18 ASSPLLEDYGYT
TRBJ1-2 TRBV19 ASSSSEGAVDT
TRBJ2-7 TRBV13 ASSLFERGGHEQY
TRBJ2-5 TRBV3-1/TRBV3-2 ASSQGRGPSH
TRBJ2-5 TRBV18 ASSPGDPGGYGETQY
TRBJ1-4 TRBV12-5 ASGRGLQGNEKLF
TRBJ2-2 TRBV4-2 ASTGTSIVTGELF
TRBJ2-1 TRBV7-2 ASSGQGGTYNEQF
TRBJ1-1 TRBV7-9 ASIAVNTEAF
TRBJ2-5 TRBV4-1 ASSHRQGDQETQY
TRBJ1-2 TRBV5-4 ANSSGGGGSDGYT
TRBJ1-1 TRBV5-1 ASSSGQGAFTEAF
TRBJ2-7 TRBV7-9 ASSFPTGNSYEQY
TRBJ2-5 TRBV20-1 SAEWGGAQY
TRBJ2-3 TRBV18 ASSPGQNTDTQY
TRBJ1-4 TRBV7-6 ASSRTGGSEKLF
TRBJ1-1 TRBV6-5 ASSYGGTGTEAF
TRBJ1-1 TRBV6-5 ASSTWTGANTEAF
TRBJ2-7 TRBV6-5 ASSYSGQGGYEQY
TRBJ2-3 TRBV5-1 ASTQAGAGTDTQY
TRBJ2-7 TRBV2 ASKIDRAGSYEQY
TRBJ2-3 TRBV3-1/TRBV3-2 ASSQGLASGGARDTQY
TRBJ2-3 TRBV18 ASSHPGLAGGTDTQY
TRBJ2-3 TRBV6-6 ASNRQSDTQY
TRBJ2-7 TRBV5-1 ASSPEGPFRY
TRBJ1-6 TRBV6-5 ASSRSGNSPLH
TRBJ1-5 TRBV9 ASSAGGNQPQH
TRBJ2-3 TRBV7-9 ASSPTGDSSTDTQY
TRBJ1-1 TRBV27 ASSQGTGRGSTEAF
TRBJ2-6 TRBV11-1 ASSPGLGANVLT
TRBJ1-6 TRBV4-3 ASSQESWTGGSPLH
TRBJ2-7 TRBV10-3 ATGTDYEQY
TRBJ2-7 TRBV11-2 ASSFSQSYEQY
TRBJ2-7 TRBV30 AWSPSSYEQY
TRBJ1-6 TRBV27 ASSQYRGSPLH
TRBJ2-7 TRBV6-5 ASTWGPGSEQY
TRBJ1-1 TRBV14 ASSPPGLNTEAF
TRBJ1-2 TRBV27 ASSLGQGNGYT
TRBJ2-3 TRBV3-1/TRBV3-2 ASSQGSRDTQY
TRBJ1-3 TRBV18 ASSPQGQGTGNTIY
TRBJ1-3 TRBV18 ASSPRQDGNTIY
TRBJ1-1 TRBV5-1 ASSPGQGTLTEAF
TRBJ2-7 TRBV30 AWSPGLRAYEQY
TRBJ2-2 TRBV6-6 ASSYFNPGNTGELF
TRBJ2-1 TRBV7-2 ASSLVGSGGSSYNEQF
TRBJ2-7 TRBV11-2 ACGGPYEQY
TRBJ2-6 TRBV5-6 ASSSVSGANVLT
TRBJ1-5 TRBV6-5 ASSPLAPRDQPQH
TRBJ2-2 TRBV5-1 ASSLQDTGELF
TRBJ1-2 TRBV6-7 ASSYSGQDVFNYGYT
TRBJ1-5 TRBV6-2/TRBV6-3 ASSSTTGLSNQPQH
TRBJ1-2 TRBV7-2 ASSPEGQGSYGYT
TRBJ1-1 TRBV4-3 ASSQRVAGKTEAF
TRBJ2-7 TRBV7-3 ASSPAYGTLSYEQY
TRBJ1-3 TRBV5-1 ASTQEAISGNTIY
TRBJ2-2 TRBV9 ASSVAPAGVPGELF
TRBJ2-3 TRBV4-1 ASSQDGTSVRGSTDTQY
TRBJ2-7 TRBV9 ASSPQTSGGPGFMEQY